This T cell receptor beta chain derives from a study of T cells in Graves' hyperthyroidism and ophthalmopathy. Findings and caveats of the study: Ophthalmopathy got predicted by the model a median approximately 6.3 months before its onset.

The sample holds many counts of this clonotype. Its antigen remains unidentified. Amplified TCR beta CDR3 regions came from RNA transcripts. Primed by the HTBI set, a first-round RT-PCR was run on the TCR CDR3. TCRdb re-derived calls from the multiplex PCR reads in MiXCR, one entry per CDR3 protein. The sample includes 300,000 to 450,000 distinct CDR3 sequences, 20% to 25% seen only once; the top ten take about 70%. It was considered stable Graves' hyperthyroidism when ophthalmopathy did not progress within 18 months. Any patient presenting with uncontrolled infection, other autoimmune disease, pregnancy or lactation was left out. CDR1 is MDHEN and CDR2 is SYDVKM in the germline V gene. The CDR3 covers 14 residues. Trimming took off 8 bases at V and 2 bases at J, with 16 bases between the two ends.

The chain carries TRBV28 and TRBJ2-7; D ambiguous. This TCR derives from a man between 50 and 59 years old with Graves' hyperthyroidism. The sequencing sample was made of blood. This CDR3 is CASSPPGQPYEQYF. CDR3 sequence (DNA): TGTGCCAGCTCACCGCCTGGGCAGCCCTACGAGCAGTACTTC.